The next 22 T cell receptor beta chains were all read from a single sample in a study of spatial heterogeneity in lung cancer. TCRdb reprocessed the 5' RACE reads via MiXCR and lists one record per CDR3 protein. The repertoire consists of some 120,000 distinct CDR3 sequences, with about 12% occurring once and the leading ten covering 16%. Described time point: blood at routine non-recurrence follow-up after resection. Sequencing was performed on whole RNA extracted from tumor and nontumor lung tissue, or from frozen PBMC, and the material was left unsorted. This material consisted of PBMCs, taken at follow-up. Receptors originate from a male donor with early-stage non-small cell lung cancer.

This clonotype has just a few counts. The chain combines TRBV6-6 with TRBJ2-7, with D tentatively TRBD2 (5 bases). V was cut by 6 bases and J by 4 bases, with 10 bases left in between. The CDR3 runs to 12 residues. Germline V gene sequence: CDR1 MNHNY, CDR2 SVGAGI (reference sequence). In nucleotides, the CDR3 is TGTGCCAGCAGGAGGGATCTTTACGAGCAGTACTTC. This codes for CASRRDLYEQYF.

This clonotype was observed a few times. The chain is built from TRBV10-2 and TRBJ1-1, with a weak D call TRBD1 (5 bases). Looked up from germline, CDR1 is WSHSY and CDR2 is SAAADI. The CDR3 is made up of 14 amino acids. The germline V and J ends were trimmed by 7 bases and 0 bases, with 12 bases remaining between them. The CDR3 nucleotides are TGCGCCAGCAAGGATTCAGGGATGAACACTGAAGCTTTCTTT. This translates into CASKDSGMNTEAFF.

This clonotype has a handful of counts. The CDR3 sequence is CSVGALGEQYF. The CDR3 DNA sequence: TGCAGCGTTGGGGCCCTCGGTGAGCAGTACTTC. The chain uses TRBV29-1 and TRBJ2-7, with D unclear. V was clipped by 4 bases and J by 7 bases, with 11 bases between them. The V gene's germline CDR1 is SQVTM and CDR2 ANQGSEA. The CDR3 contains 11 residues.

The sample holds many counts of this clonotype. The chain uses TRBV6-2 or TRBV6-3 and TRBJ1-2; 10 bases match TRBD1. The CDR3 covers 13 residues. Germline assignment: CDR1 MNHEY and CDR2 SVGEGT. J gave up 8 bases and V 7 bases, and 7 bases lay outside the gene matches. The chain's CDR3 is CASKAGQGGGYTF. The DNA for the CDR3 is TGTGCCAGCAAGGCCGGACAGGGGGGCGGCTACACCTTC.

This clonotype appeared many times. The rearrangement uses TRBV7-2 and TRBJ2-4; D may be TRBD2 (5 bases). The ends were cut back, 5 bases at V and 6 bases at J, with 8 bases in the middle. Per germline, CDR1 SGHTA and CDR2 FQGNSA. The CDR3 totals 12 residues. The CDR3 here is CASSHGGNIQYF. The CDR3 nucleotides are TGTGCCAGCAGCCACGGAGGAAACATTCAGTACTTC.

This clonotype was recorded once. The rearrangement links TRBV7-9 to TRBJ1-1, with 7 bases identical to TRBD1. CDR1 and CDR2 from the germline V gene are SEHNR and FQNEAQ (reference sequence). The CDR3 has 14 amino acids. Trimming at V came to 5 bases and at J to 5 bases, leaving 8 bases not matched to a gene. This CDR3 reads CASSGEGGGTEAFF. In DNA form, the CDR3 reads TGTGCCAGCAGCGGAGAAGGGGGCGGAACTGAAGCTTTCTTT.

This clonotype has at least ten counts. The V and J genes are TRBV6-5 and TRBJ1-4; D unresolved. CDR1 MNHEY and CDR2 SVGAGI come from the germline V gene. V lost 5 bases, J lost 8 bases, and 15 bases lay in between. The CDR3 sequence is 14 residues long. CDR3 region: CASSQTLLGEKLFF. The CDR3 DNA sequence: TGTGCCAGCAGTCAGACTCTACTGGGGGAAAAACTGTTTTTT.

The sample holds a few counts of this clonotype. This CDR3 reads CASSPPLGNQPQHF. The CDR3 region has the DNA TGTGCCAGCAGTCCCCCCTTGGGCAATCAGCCCCAGCATTTT. The chain carries TRBV28 and TRBJ1-5; no clear D gene. This CDR3 comprises 14 residues. CDR1 and CDR2 from the germline V gene are MDHEN and SYDVKM. The germline V and J ends were trimmed by 5 bases and 2 bases, with 10 bases remaining between them.

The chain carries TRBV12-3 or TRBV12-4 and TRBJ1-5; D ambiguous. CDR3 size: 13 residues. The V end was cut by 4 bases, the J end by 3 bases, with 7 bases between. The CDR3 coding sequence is TGTGCCAGCAGTTCCCCCCTCAATCAGCCCCAGCATTTT. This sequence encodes CASSSPLNQPQHF.

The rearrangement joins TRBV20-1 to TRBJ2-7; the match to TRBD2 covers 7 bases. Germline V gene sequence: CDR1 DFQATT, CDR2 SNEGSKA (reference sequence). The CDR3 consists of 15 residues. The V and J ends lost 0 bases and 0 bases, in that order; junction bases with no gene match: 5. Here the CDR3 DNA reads TGCAGTGCTAGAGATCCGGGGGGTGGCTCCTACGAGCAGTACTTC. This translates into CSARDPGGGSYEQYF.

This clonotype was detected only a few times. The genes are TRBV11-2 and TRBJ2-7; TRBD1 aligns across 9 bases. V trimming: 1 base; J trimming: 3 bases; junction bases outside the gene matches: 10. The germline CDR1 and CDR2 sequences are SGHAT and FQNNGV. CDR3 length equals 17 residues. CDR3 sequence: CASSLVGGTGLSYEQYF. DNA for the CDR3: TGTGCCAGCAGCTTAGTTGGTGGGACAGGGTTAAGCTACGAGCAGTACTTC. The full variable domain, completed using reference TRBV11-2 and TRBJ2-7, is EAGVAQSPRYKIIEKRQSVAFWCNPISGHATLYWYQQILGQGPKLLIQFQNNGVVDDSQLPKDRFSAERLKGVDSTLKIQPAKLEDSAVYLCASSLVGGTGLSYEQYFGPGTRLTVT.

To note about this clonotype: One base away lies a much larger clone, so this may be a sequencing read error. The CDR3 loop is CSARPPRRDNSPLHF. The CDR3 coding sequence is TGCAGTGCTAGACCGCCACGGAGAGATAATTCACCCCTCCACTTT. The rearrangement uses TRBV20-1 and TRBJ1-6, with no clear D. This CDR3 is built from 15 residues. V lost 2 bases and J lost 5, with 13 bases in between. Germline CDR1 DFQATT, CDR2 SNEGSKA (reference sequence).

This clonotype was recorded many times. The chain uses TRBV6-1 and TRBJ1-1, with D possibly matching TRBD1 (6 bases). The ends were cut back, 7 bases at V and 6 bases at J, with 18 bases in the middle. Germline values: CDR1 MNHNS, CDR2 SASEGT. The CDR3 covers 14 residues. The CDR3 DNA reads TGTGCCAGCATGGACAGCCGAAGGGTCGCTGAAGCTTTCTTT. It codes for CASMDSRRVAEAFF.

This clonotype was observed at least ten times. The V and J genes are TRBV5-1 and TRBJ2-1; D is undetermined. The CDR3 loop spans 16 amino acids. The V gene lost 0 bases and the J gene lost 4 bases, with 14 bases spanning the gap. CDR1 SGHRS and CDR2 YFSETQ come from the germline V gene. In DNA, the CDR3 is TGCGCCAGCAGCTTGGCCTGGGGTGGCACATACAATGAGCAGTTCTTC. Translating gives CASSLAWGGTYNEQFF.

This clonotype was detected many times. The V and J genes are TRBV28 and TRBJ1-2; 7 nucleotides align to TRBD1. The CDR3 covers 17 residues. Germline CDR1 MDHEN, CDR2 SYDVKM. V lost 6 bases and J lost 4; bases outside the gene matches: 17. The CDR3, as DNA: TGTGCCAGCAGGACTCGGACAGGACGGCGCGAGAGCTATGGCTACACCTTC. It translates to CASRTRTGRRESYGYTF.

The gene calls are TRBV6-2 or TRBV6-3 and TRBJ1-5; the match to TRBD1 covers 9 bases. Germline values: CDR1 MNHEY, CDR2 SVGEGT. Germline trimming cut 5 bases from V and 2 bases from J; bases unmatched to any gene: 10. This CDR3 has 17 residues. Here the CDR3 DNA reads TGTGCCAGCAGTCGTGGACAGGGGCGCTACGGCAATCAGCCCCAGCATTTT. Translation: CASSRGQGRYGNQPQHF.

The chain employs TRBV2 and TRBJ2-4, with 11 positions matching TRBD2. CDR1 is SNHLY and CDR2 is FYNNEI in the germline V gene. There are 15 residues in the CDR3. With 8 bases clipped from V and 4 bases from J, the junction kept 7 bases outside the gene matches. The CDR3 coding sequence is TGTGCCAGCCGGATCGCTAGCGGGGGGAAAAACATTCAGTACTTC. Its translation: CASRIASGGKNIQYF.

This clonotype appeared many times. Here the CDR3 DNA reads TGTGCCACCTATGGGACATACGAGAGTCCCCAGCATTTT. It is translated as CATYGTYESPQHF. The chain couples TRBV28 to TRBJ1-5, with TRBD1 as a possible D gene (6 bases). V lost 10 bases, J lost 10 bases, and 20 bases lay in between. Germline CDR1 is MDHEN and CDR2 is SYDVKM. The CDR3 loop spans 13 amino acids.

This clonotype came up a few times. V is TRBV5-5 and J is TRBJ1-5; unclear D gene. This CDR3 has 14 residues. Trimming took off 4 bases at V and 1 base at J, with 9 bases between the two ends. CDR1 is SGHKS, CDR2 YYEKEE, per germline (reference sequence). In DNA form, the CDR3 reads TGTGCCAGCAGCCCCGAGGTGAGCAATCAGCCCCAGCATTTT. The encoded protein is CASSPEVSNQPQHF.

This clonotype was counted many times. CDR3 in amino acids: CASSSPGWGTSGANVLTF. DNA for the CDR3: TGTGCCAGCAGTTCCCCCGGTTGGGGGACATCTGGGGCCAACGTCCTGACTTTC. The chain has TRBV27 and TRBJ2-6, with D possibly matching TRBD1 (6 bases). V was trimmed by 4 bases and J by 1 base, leaving 17 bases between them. The CDR3 is 18 residues long. Looked up from germline, CDR1 is MNHEY and CDR2 is SMNVEV (reference sequence).

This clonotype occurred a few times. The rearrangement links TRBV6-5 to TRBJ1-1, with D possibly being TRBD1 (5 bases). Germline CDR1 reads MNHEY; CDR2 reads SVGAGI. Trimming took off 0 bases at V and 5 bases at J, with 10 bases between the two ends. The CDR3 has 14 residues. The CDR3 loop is CASSYSQGGTEAFF. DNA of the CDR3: TGTGCCAGCAGTTACTCTCAGGGAGGGACTGAAGCTTTCTTT.

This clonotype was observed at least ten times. The CDR3 sequence is CASSYPSSDQPQHF. The CDR3 nucleotides read TGTGCCAGCAGTTACCCGAGTTCGGATCAGCCCCAGCATTTT. This chain joins TRBV6-2 or TRBV6-3 and TRBJ1-5; no definite D call. Trimming removed 2 bases at V and 5 bases at J, with 10 bases between. The V gene's germline CDR1 is MNHEY and CDR2 SVGEGT. This CDR3 contains 14 residues.